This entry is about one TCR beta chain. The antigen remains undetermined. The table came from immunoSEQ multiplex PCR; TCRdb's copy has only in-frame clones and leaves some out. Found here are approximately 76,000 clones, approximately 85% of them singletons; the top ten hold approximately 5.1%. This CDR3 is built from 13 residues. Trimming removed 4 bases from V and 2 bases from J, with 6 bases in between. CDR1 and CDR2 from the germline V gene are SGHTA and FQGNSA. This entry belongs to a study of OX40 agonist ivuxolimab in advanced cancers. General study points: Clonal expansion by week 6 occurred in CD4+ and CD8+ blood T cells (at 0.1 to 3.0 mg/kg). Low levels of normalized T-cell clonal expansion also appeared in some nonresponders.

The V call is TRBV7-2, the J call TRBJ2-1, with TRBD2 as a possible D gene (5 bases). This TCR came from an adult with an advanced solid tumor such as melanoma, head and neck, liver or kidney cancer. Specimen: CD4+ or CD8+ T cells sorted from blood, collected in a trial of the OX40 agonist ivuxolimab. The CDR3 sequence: CASSWRAYNEQFF. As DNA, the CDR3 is TGTGCCAGCAGCTGGCGGGCCTACAATGAGCAGTTCTTC.